This T cell receptor (beta chain) came from a study of T cells in Graves' hyperthyroidism and ophthalmopathy. Background on the study: The initial diagnosis was the point when peripheral blood was collected, ahead of any treatment.

Overall study findings and caveats: Most thyroid clonotypes expanded above 0.001 appeared in blood too.

As for this clonotype: Its antigen remains unidentified.

The V gene's germline CDR1 is SGHRS and CDR2 YFSETQ. The germline V and J ends were trimmed by 5 bases and 2 bases, with 14 bases remaining between them. The CDR3 covers 14 residues. The source material, RNA transcripts, was used to amplify TCR beta CDR3 regions. The HTBI primer set drove a first-round RT-PCR of the TCR CDR3. TCRdb passed the multiplex PCR reads through MiXCR, listing each CDR3 protein once. The table has 560,000 or so distinct CDR3 sequences, approximately 20% seen once. Any patient presenting with uncontrolled infection, other autoimmune disease, pregnancy or lactation was left out.

The rearrangement uses TRBV5-1 and TRBJ2-7; D is possibly TRBD1 or TRBD2 (5 bases each). The clonotype originates from a man aged 35 to 55 with Graves' ophthalmopathy. Sequencing was performed on blood. CDR3 amino acids: CASRVMQGPYEQYF. CDR3 coding DNA: TGCGCCAGCAGAGTCATGCAGGGACCCTACGAGCAGTACTTC.